The clone carrying this T cell receptor beta chain qualifies as medium-sized (0.01 to 0.1%). Naive CD4+ T cells were purified with Tregs depleted by CD25. The TRBV12-4/TRBJ1-2 clonotypes were amplified using barcode primers with ligated adaptors. TCRdb reanalysed the multiplex PCR reads using MiXCR and keeps one entry per CDR3 protein. The table has some 2,500 distinct CDR3 sequences, about 5% seen once; the top ten hold more than 10%. The CDR3 extends over 15 amino acids. V was pared by 1 base and J by 1 base, with 10 bases between. The source is a female donor with breast cancer. This chain connects TRBV12-3 or TRBV12-4 to TRBJ1-2; D is possibly TRBD1 (5 bases). The sequenced sample was naive CD4+ T cells sorted from blood. The subset is: naive CD4+ T cells, CD4+CD45RA+CD25-. CDR3 loop: CASSLGDGHNYGYTF. In DNA, the CDR3 is TGTGCCAGCAGTTTAGGGGACGGTCATAACTATGGCTACACCTTC.